These 12 T cell receptor beta chains share one sample of origin, sequenced in a study of OX40 agonist ivuxolimab in advanced cancers. Generated by immunoSEQ multiplex PCR, the TCRdb table keeps only in-frame clones and is missing some. The sample carries around 63,000 clones, roughly 89% recorded once. The source was CD4+ or CD8+ T cells sorted from blood, collected in a trial of the OX40 agonist ivuxolimab. Receptors were obtained from an adult with an advanced solid tumor such as melanoma, head and neck, liver or kidney cancer.

The rearrangement links TRBV4-1 to TRBJ2-3; TRBD2 agrees at 8 bases. Germline V gene sequence: CDR1 MGHRA, CDR2 YSYEKL. The CDR3 sequence is 14 residues long. V was clipped by 4 bases and J by 5 bases; unmatched bases: 5. For the CDR3, the DNA is TGCGCCAGCAGCCCGGGGGGGTCTATAGATACGCAGTATTTT. Its protein is CASSPGGSIDTQYF.

A note on this clone: The DNA is omitted, as the CDR3 cannot be located on it reliably, and the CDR3 follows TCRdb's listing. The rearrangement joins TRBV30 to TRBJ2-1; whether TRBD2, the table's D call, matches the DNA was not checked. CDR1 is GTSNPN, CDR2 SVGIG, per germline (reference sequence). The CDR3 region is 11 residues in length, termini included. CDR3: CAVGSGASEFF.

The rearrangement joins TRBV27 to TRBJ1-6; TRBD1 aligns across 9 bases. The CDR3 contains 15 residues. The V and J ends lost 8 bases and 8 bases, in that order; junction bases with no gene match: 10. Per the germline V gene, CDR1 is MNHEY and CDR2 is SMNVEV (reference sequence). For the CDR3, the DNA is TGTGCCAGCGCCCGACCCGGGACAGGGCATTCACCCCTCCACTTT. Translation: CASARPGTGHSPLHF.

The gene calls are TRBV6-6 and TRBJ1-2; possible D gene TRBD1, 5 bases. Trimming shortened V by 6 bases and J by 8 bases, and 16 bases separated the two germline ends. The germline V gene has CDR1 MNHNY and CDR2 SVGAGI (reference sequence). The CDR3 is made up of 13 amino acids. The CDR3 reads CASSYRLSIGYTF. CDR3 DNA: TGTGCCAGCAGCTACAGGCTGTCTATCGGCTACACCTTC.

This clone was found once. This chain uses TRBV5-1 with TRBJ2-1; D possibly corresponds to TRBD1 (6 bases). This CDR3 contains 13 residues. Per germline, CDR1 SGHRS and CDR2 YFSETQ. Trimming stripped 2 bases from V and 10 bases from J, with 13 bases between. The CDR3 is CASSLISQGEQFF. DNA of the CDR3: TGCGCCAGCAGCTTAATATCACAGGGAGAGCAGTTCTTC.

Here the CDR3 reads CASSQVSSYEQYF. The CDR3 DNA reads TGTGCCAGCAGCCAGGTCAGCTCCTACGAGCAGTACTTC. This chain uses TRBV14 with TRBJ2-5; D is unclear. Judging by the DNA end, TRBJ2-7 fits better; the J call may be wrong. This CDR3 is built from 13 residues. Per germline, CDR1 SGHDN and CDR2 FVKESK.

The chain links TRBV6-6 to TRBJ2-1; 7 bases map to TRBD2. The CDR3 is 14 amino acids. V gave up 1 base and J gave up 7 bases; unmatched junction bases: 4. CDR1 and CDR2 (germline): MNHNY, SVGAGI (reference sequence). DNA for the CDR3: TGTGCCAGCAGTTACTGGGGAGGGCGGAATGAGCAGTTCTTC. Its translation is CASSYWGGRNEQFF.

This chain links TRBV5-1 with TRBJ2-1, with 12 bases aligning to TRBD2. CDR1 SGHRS and CDR2 YFSETQ come from the germline V gene. After removal of 4 bases from V and 9 bases from J, the junction contained 11 bases not matched to a gene. This CDR3 comprises 16 residues. The CDR3 region is CASSPSLAGGLGEQFF. In DNA form, the CDR3 reads TGCGCCAGCAGCCCCTCCCTAGCGGGAGGGCTGGGTGAGCAGTTCTTC.

The chain carries TRBV7-2 and TRBJ2-2; 12 bases agree with TRBD2. V lost 4 bases, J lost 7 bases, and 7 bases stayed unmatched. CDR1 and CDR2 from the germline V gene are SGHTA and FQGNSA. The CDR3 sequence is 16 residues long. For the CDR3, the DNA is TGTGCCAGCAGCTATAGACTAGCGGGAGATGGCGGGGAGCTGTTTTTT. This sequence encodes CASSYRLAGDGGELFF.

The rearrangement joins TRBV30 to TRBJ1-5; D possibly corresponds to TRBD1 (5 bases). The CDR3 totals 13 residues. V was pared by 3 bases and J by 3 bases, with 9 bases between. Germline CDR1 is GTSNPN and CDR2 is SVGIG (reference sequence). The CDR3 sequence is CAWRKGPNQPQHF. CDR3 nucleotides: TGTGCCTGGAGAAAGGGACCCAATCAGCCCCAGCATTTT.

This clone was detected only once. The chain joins TRBV6-1 to TRBJ2-5; 7 nucleotides line up with TRBD1. This CDR3 comprises 15 residues. The junction had 5 bases not matched to a gene; V was cut back by 3 bases and J by 1 base. Germline V gene lookup returns CDR1 MNHNS and CDR2 SASEGT. Written as DNA, the CDR3 is TGTGCCAGCAGTGATCCAGGGGGTTTCCAAGAGACCCAGTACTTC. Encoded protein: CASSDPGGFQETQYF.

This rearrangement joins TRBV7-3 to TRBJ2-7; 9 bases match TRBD2. The CDR3 contains 14 residues. V was clipped by 1 base and J by 7 bases; unmatched bases: 5. Germline V gives CDR1 SGHTA, CDR2 FQGTGA. CDR3 sequence reads: CASSLSRTSAEQYF. Here the CDR3 DNA reads TGTGCCAGCAGCTTAAGTAGGACTAGCGCAGAGCAGTACTTC.